This paragraph reports one TCR beta chain. Antigen unknown. RNA, at roughly 0.5 to 1 ug, was reverse transcribed with random hexamers. Multiplex immunoSEQ PCR targeted 54 Vbeta and 13 Jbeta TCR beta segments. Each CDR3 protein is one row after TCRdb ran MiXCR on the immunoSEQ multiplex PCR reads. The repertoire has approximately 300,000 distinct CDR3 sequences, over 75% of them found once; the top ten carry around 0.18%. These data belong to a study of CD8 T cells in Susac syndrome. The multiple sclerosis controls, all treatment-naive patients, had relapsing-remitting disease that was stable or active. Negative isolation was used for CD8+ and CD4+ T cells, and FACS enrichment was applied to TEMRA cells. Study-level results: The study's TCR sequencing and HLA analysis covered a relatively small number of individuals, and the study acknowledged this.

This sequence was found in a human donor with multiple sclerosis. Sequencing was performed on CD8+ T cells from PBMCs.

CDR3 protein: CASRPSRGTGVLGELFF. CDR3 DNA sequence: TGTGCCAGCCGACCTTCGAGGGGGACAGGGGTTTTAGGGGAGCTGTTTTTT. This chain joins TRBV11-1 and TRBJ2-2, with TRBD1 matching over 10 bases. V dropped 8 bases and J dropped 8; count of bases not matched to a gene: 17. CDR3 length: 17 residues. Germline CDR1 and CDR2: SGHAT and FQDESV (reference sequence).